This T cell receptor (beta chain) was retrieved from a study of spatial heterogeneity in lung cancer. Individually, TCR cDNA molecules were each labelled with a unique molecular identifier. TCRdb fed the 5' RACE reads into MiXCR, producing one record per CDR3 protein. This sample yields 10,000 to 15,000 distinct CDR3 sequences, of which around 4% are seen a single time; 45% belongs to the top ten. Looked up from germline, CDR1 is KGHSH and CDR2 is LQKENI. This CDR3 has 16 residues. J lost 5 bases, V lost 2 bases, and 7 bases had no gene match. Time point given: sample taken at primary tumor resection. Unsorted samples of tumor, nontumor lung or frozen PBMC had their whole RNA sequenced.

The sequencing here drew on PBMCs, taken at surgery. The clonotype comes from a male donor with early-stage non-small cell lung cancer. The chain combines TRBV18 with TRBJ2-2; TRBD2 agrees at 8 bases. The CDR3 spells CASSPSAGAGTGELFF. DNA of the CDR3: TGTGCCAGCTCACCATCAGCGGGAGCGGGGACCGGGGAGCTGTTTTTT.